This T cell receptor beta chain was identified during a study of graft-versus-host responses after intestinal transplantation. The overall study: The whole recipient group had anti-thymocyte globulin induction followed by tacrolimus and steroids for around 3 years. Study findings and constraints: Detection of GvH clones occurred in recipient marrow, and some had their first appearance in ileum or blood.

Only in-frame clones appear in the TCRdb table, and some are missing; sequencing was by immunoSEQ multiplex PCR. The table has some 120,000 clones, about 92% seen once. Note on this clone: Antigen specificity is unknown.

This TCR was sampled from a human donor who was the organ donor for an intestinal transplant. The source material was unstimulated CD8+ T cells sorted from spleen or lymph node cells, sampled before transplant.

The CDR3 region has the DNA TGTGCCAGTAGTATACGAGGCAGCAATCAGCCCCAGCATTTT. Translated, it gives CASSIRGSNQPQHF. The chain joins TRBV19 to TRBJ1-5; D ambiguous. V shed 2 bases and J shed 1 base, with 6 bases lying between them. The V gene's germline CDR1 is LNHDA and CDR2 SQIVND (reference sequence). This CDR3 is built from 14 residues.